This T cell receptor (beta chain) stems from a study of cytomegalovirus exposure and HLA in healthy donors. As for the study in general: The Caucasian-associated ancestry cluster contained about four fifths of the approximately 410 genotyped donors.

Germline loops: CDR1 SGHTA, CDR2 FQGTGA. The CDR3 runs 15 residues. V gave up 5 bases and J gave up 2 bases, with 10 bases separating them. The PCR used 60 Vbeta and 13 Jbeta primers. Repertoires were generated with immunoSEQ multiplex PCR, while TCRdb's copy carries only in-frame clones and drops some. Its clone listing holds about 79,000 clones. The gene calls are TRBV7-3 and TRBJ2-6, with D tentatively TRBD1 (6 bases). The TCR comes from a man younger than 40 in good health and CMV-seronegative. Sequenced: PBMCs. CDR3 in amino acids: CASSDYRAGANVLTF. DNA for the CDR3: TGTGCCAGCAGCGATTACAGGGCTGGGGCCAACGTCCTGACTTTC.